This TCR beta chain was captured by sequencing in a study of blood T cell repertoires in COVID-19 (dated by TCRdb to 2018 to 2020). About the study as a whole: Samples from collaborators originated in the United States, Italy and Spain and spanned both the acute and convalescent phases of COVID-19. The material from the prospective study consisted of cDNA or gDNA derived from T cells, B-cell-depleted T cells, or PBMCs. Deeply sampled blood TCRbeta repertoires from subjects exposed to, actively infected with, or recovered from COVID-19 were included in the dataset. The repertoires were made available in a free public database intended to serve as a resource for research on the immune response to SARS-CoV-2. Samples came from the ongoing ImmuneRACE study (first 160 participants) plus 1,254 subjects from 6 global collaborators. A de-identified subject ID, COVID-19 status, age in years and sex were almost always included in the sample metadata. Where available, HLA class I and class II types were taken from metadata supplied by the sample provider and were not determined by assay-based typing. What the authors observed across the whole study: The quantity of clinical and demographic metadata differed by source and by participant and was supplied without curation.

Trimming leaves V shorter by 2 bases and J shorter by 2 bases, with the junction holding 7 bases beyond the gene matches. CDR1 is given as MNHEY and CDR2 as SVGEGT, both from the germline V gene. The CDR3 has 16 amino acids, counting the end cysteine and phenylalanine. Just the 48-base CDR3 DNA is kept, in frame starting at base 1. The immunoSEQ Assay, a bias-controlled multiplex PCR, was used to amplify TCRbeta CDR3 regions from genomic DNA. Under the source paper's analysis protocol: Nucleated cell counts per sample were estimated from amplification of reference gene primers within the assay. To quantify the absolute abundance of each unique TCRbeta CDR3 rearrangement, sequence reads were collapsed and filtered. For each sample, productive Simpson clonality was calculated by taking the square root of Simpson's diversity index across productive rearrangements. As stored in TCRdb, this immuneACCESS dataset retains in-frame rearrangements with V and J assigned. A fraction of the clones does not appear; measured against another copy, unresolved V genes explain less than half of the discrepancy, and the remainder lacks a known reason. That table gives V, J and clone size, and the DNA gave D and trimming. In this sample the table shows roughly 88,000 clones, 80% of which occur a single time. About 17% of the sample belongs to the ten largest clones.

On this clone: Its antigen remains unidentified. No base qualities exist here, and no much larger clone lies one base off it.

Collaborating institutions collected whole blood in K2EDTA tubes following their own protocols. Collaborator samples were shipped for TCRbeta analysis as frozen whole blood, isolated PBMCs, or DNA extracted from either sample type. The receptor's source is a woman of 80 years or more with active or convalescent COVID-19. The source material was peripheral blood. This chain is built from TRBV6-2 or TRBV6-3 and TRBJ2-3; 7 junctional bases match TRBD2. The CDR3 reads as follows: CASSYTPAGITDTQYF. The sequence in DNA is TGTGCCAGCAGTTACACCCCAGCGGGGATCACAGATACGCAGTATTTT.